The T cell receptor beta chain under discussion was sequenced for a study of CD8+ T cells in alopecia areata. Whole-study results and caveats: With tofacitinib ongoing, many expanded lesional clones persisted in both scalp and blood. Because one nonresponder was included, the link of baseline CD8+ expansion to response is considered uncertain.

Germline V gene data show CDR1 as MNHEY and CDR2 as SVGAGI. The trim removed 2 bases at V and 2 bases at J, leaving 4 bases unmatched. This CDR3 spans 15 amino acids. TCR sequencing used cDNA made by reverse transcription of extracted RNA. Clones were read by immunoSEQ multiplex PCR, and TCRdb kept only the in-frame ones, dropping some. The sample lists about 260,000 clones, 60% seen once, with 0.9% to 0.95% in the top ten. Comments on this clone: Its matching antigen is unknown.

This sample's treatment: oral pan-JAK inhibitor, 5-10 mg twice daily. The source is a human donor with alopecia areata. Material: CD4+ T cells sorted from blood, obtained around week 54, from a patient treated with tofacitinib. The chain uses TRBV6-5 and TRBJ1-1; 8 bases match TRBD1. The CDR3 reads CASSYQGARNTEAFF. CDR3 bases: TGTGCCAGCAGTTACCAGGGGGCCAGAAACACTGAAGCTTTCTTT.